This is a list of T cell receptor beta chains from one sample in a study of shared clonotypes between healthy human individuals. Method: immunoSEQ multiplex PCR; TCRdb's copy keeps in-frame clones and lacks some. The sample has about 1 million clones, roughly 70% seen once. The material sequenced was memory CD4+ T cells sorted from blood. The receptors here all came from a young man in good health. Each CDR3 is given with its conserved first and last residue. D genes are given only for firm matches. Some rows mark clone size as missing; the rest say once, few, many or name a class of expanded clone.

>TRBJ1-6|-|TRBV7-3|-
CASSLSGGGNSPLHF
TGTGCCAGCAGCTTAAGTGGCGGGGGGAATTCACCCCTCCACTTT
>TRBJ1-2|few|TRBV25-1|-
CASSEYTYGYTF
TGTGCCAGCAGTGAATATACCTATGGCTACACCTTC
>TRBJ2-2|-|TRBV9|TRBD2
CASSLRGGANTGELFF
TGTGCCAGCAGCCTCCGGGGGGGCGCGAACACCGGGGAGCTGTTTTTT
>TRBJ1-3|-|TRBV29-1|TRBD1
CSVEDWDRGGTIYF
TGCAGCGTTGAAGATTGGGACAGGGGGGGCACCATATATTTT
>TRBJ1-5|-|TRBV7-2|-
CASSSQAQVNSNQPQHF
TGTGCCAGCAGCTCACAGGCACAGGTAAATAGCAATCAGCCCCAGCATTTT
>TRBJ2-3|-|TRBV15|-
CATSRDGQTTDTQYF
TGTGCCACCAGCAGAGATGGACAGACCACAGATACGCAGTATTTT
>TRBJ2-1|-|TRBV18|-
CASSPPTEGINEQFF
TGTGCCAGCTCACCACCAACTGAGGGGATCAATGAGCAGTTCTTC
>TRBJ1-6|-|TRBV5-5|-
CASSLASEGPLHF
TGTGCCAGCAGCTTGGCTTCGGAGGGCCCCCTCCACTTT
>TRBJ2-5|-|TRBV7-9|-
CASTPNPVGVQETQYF
TGTGCCAGCACCCCAAACCCGGTGGGGGTCCAAGAGACCCAGTACTTC
>TRBJ2-7|-|TRBV7-2|TRBD2
CASSSQGTSGTYEQYF
TGTGCCAGCAGCTCACAGGGGACTAGCGGGACCTACGAGCAGTACTTC
>TRBJ1-4|-|TRBV6-1|-
CASSENIGEKLFF
TGTGCCAGCAGTGAGAATATAGGTGAAAAACTGTTTTTT